This T cell receptor beta chain emerged from a study of blood T cell repertoires in COVID-19. Study overall: PBMCs, B-cell-depleted T cells, or T cells provided the cDNA or gDNA that made up the material.

The method was immunoSEQ multiplex PCR; TCRdb's version includes in-frame clones alone and lacks a portion of them. The sample lists about 94,000 clones; 70% to 90% were seen once. Trimming stripped 5 bases from V and 5 bases from J, with 6 bases between. This CDR3 region has 11 residues. CDR1 and CDR2 (germline): MDHEN, SYDVKM. Sample: peripheral blood. The chain employs TRBV28 and TRBJ1-2; D is unclear. The TCR was taken from a woman aged 55-69 years in a cohort sampled during active or convalescent COVID-19. Here the CDR3 DNA reads TGTGCCAGCAGTGACATGTATGGCTACACCTTC. This sequence encodes CASSDMYGYTF.